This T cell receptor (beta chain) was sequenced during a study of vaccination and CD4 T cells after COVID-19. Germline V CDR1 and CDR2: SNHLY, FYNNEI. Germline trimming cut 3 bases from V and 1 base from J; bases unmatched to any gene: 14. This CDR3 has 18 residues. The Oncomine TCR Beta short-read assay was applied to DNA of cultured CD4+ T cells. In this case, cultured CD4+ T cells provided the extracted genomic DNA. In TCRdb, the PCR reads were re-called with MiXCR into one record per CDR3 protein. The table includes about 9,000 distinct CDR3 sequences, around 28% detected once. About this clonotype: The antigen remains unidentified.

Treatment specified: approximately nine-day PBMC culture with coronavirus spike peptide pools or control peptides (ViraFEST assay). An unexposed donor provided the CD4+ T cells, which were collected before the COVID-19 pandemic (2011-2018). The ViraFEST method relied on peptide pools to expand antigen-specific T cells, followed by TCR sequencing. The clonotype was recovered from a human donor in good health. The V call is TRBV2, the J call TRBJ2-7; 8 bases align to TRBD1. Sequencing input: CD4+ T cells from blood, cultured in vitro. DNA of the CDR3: TGTGCCAGCAGTGAGCTCTTTAGGAGGACAGGGTTTTCCTACGAGCAGTACTTC. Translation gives CASSELFRRTGFSYEQYF.